The sequence of this T cell receptor beta chain was determined in a study of T cell changes during pregnancy in multiple sclerosis. Sequencing was performed with immunoSEQ multiplex PCR; in TCRdb, only in-frame clones are kept and a portion is missing. Among over 50,000 clones listed, about 87% were seen once. This receptor was identified in a human donor whose cells served as feeder cells for cultures in a pregnancy study. Material for sequencing was peripheral blood from another person, used as feeder cells.

CDR3 sequence: CASSPTAEGAGGYTF. The DNA for the CDR3 is TGTGCCAGCAGCCCCACCGCGGAGGGGGCTGGCGGCTACACCTTC. V is TRBV6-4 and J is TRBJ1-2; 7 nucleotides match TRBD1. The CDR3 length is 15 residues. With V trimmed by 6 bases and J by 8 bases, 15 bases remained unmatched. CDR1 is MRHNA and CDR2 is SNTAGT in the germline V gene.